This section outlines one TCR beta chain sequence together with its context. An end of the junction differs from the germline gene, which may be a read error. The data are from a study of shared clonotypes between healthy human individuals. Within Nashville, Tennessee resided all donors, each a Caucasian adult. This CDR3 region has 13 residues. CDR1 and CDR2 (germline): SGHRS, YFSETQ. Sequencing was performed with immunoSEQ multiplex PCR; in TCRdb, only in-frame clones are kept and a portion is missing. The sample lists roughly 2,300,000 clones; around 90% were seen once. The clonotype was recovered from a man between 18 and 35 years old in good health. Some clones in this sample may be carry-over from other donors' samples. The sequenced material came from naive CD4+ T cells from PBMCs. The subset is: CD45RA+ positively selected. The rearrangement links TRBV5-1 to TRBJ2-5, with D possibly TRBD1 on 5 matching bases. The CDR3 DNA reads TGCGCCAGCAGCTTGACAGGTCCAGAGGCCCAGTACTTC. Translation gives CASSLTGPEAQYF.